Listed below are T cell receptor beta chains from one sample, sequenced in a study of molecular identifiers for immune sequencing clone quantification. TCRdb redid the calling of the PCR reads with MiXCR, one entry per CDR3 protein. The repertoire includes around 480,000 distinct CDR3 sequences, around 23% of them detected once, and under 0.85% sits in the top ten. Sequenced input: naive CD8+ T cells from blood, with Jurkat cell RNA spiked in. All receptors come from a human donor in good health. Some libraries in this study had Jurkat cell RNA spiked in. Both conserved end residues are part of each CDR3. D genes are given only for firm matches. Expanded clones are given a class, and other clones once, few, many or no size at all.

abundance	j_gene	d_gene	v_gene	CDR3nt	CDR3aa
few	TRBJ2-7	TRBD2	TRBV7-2	TGTGCCAGCAGTCCTGCCGGGACTAGCGGTGACGAGCAGTACTTC	CASSPAGTSGDEQYF
many	TRBJ1-2	.	TRBV2	TGTGCCAGCAGATTGGGCGAAAGCATCTATGGCTACACCTTC	CASRLGESIYGYTF
.	TRBJ2-7	TRBD1	TRBV5-8	TGTGCCAGCAACCTGGGGCGGGACAGGCTGTACTTC	CASNLGRDRLYF
few	TRBJ2-7	.	TRBV7-9	TGTGCCAGCAGCTTAGATGGGTTGCTCGAGCAGTACTTC	CASSLDGLLEQYF
.	TRBJ2-1	TRBD2	TRBV7-9	TGTGCCAGCAGCCACCGTGGGACTAGCGGACTTGTTAATGAGCAGTTCTTC	CASSHRGTSGLVNEQFF
few	TRBJ2-7	.	TRBV4-3	TGCGCCAGCAGCCAAGGGACGTTCGCCTACGAGCAGTACTTC	CASSQGTFAYEQYF
.	TRBJ2-7	.	TRBV5-1	TGCGCCAGGGGCTCGGGACGGCAAGACGAGCAGTACTTC	CARGSGRQDEQYF
few	TRBJ1-5	.	TRBV7-9	TGTGCCAGCAGCTTAGCGACGGGAGGAGGCTTTCAGCCCCAGCATTTT	CASSLATGGGFQPQHF
.	TRBJ2-3	.	TRBV19	TGTGCCAGTACCCCAGGGACATTTTTAACCCTAGATACGCAGTATTTT	CASTPGTFLTLDTQYF
.	TRBJ2-7	.	TRBV6-1	TGTGCCAGCAGTAACCCCCCGACCCCGACAGGCTACGAGCAGTACTTC	CASSNPPTPTGYEQYF
many	TRBJ1-1	.	TRBV6-5	TGTGCCAGCAGTTACAATTGGGGCACTGAAGCTTTCTTT	CASSYNWGTEAFF
few	TRBJ1-5	TRBD1	TRBV4-1	TGCGCCAGCAGCCAATCTACAGGGGGCGGTCAGCCCCAGCATTTT	CASSQSTGGGQPQHF
.	TRBJ1-4	.	TRBV5-3	TGTGCCAGCAGCTTCGAAGGCAACCCGAGTGAAAAACTGTTTTTT	CASSFEGNPSEKLFF
many	TRBJ1-1	.	TRBV6-2/TRBV6-3	TGTGCCAGCAGCTTAACAGGATTAGGGGTGAACACTGAAGCTTTCTTT	CASSLTGLGVNTEAFF
few	TRBJ1-1	.	TRBV24-1	TGTGCCACCAGGTACGATGCACGGAACACTGAAGCTTTCTTT	CATRYDARNTEAFF
many	TRBJ1-1	TRBD1	TRBV6-5	TGTGCCAGCAGGGTAGGGGGCTTTAGCACTGAAGCTTTCTTT	CASRVGGFSTEAFF
.	TRBJ2-1	TRBD2	TRBV4-3	TGCGCCAGCAGCCAAGATGCTAGCGGGAGTAGGTACAATGAGCAGTTCTTC	CASSQDASGSRYNEQFF
few	TRBJ2-2	.	TRBV7-9	TGTGCCAGCAGCTTAGTCGAAGTGCGGGTTGGGGATTCGAACACCGGGGAGCTGTTTTTT	CASSLVEVRVGDSNTGELFF
.	TRBJ2-5	.	TRBV12-3/TRBV12-4	TGTGCCAGCAGTTTCGGGGATCAAGAGACCCAGTACTTC	CASSFGDQETQYF
many	TRBJ2-3	TRBD2	TRBV20-1	TGCAGTGCTAGAGATCTACTAGCGGGGGAGTCGACAGATACGCAGTATTTT	CSARDLLAGESTDTQYF
.	TRBJ2-1	TRBD1	TRBV4-1	TGCGCCAGCAGCCAAGAGGGACAGGGAACTACTGAGCAGTTCTTC	CASSQEGQGTTEQFF
.	TRBJ1-1	TRBD1	TRBV14	TGTGCCAGCAGCCCAAGGACGATAGGGGGCTTTGCTGAAGCTTTCTTT	CASSPRTIGGFAEAFF
many	TRBJ2-5	.	TRBV5-1	TGCGCCAGCTTGATCGGGGAGACCCAGTACTTC	CASLIGETQYF
.	TRBJ2-1	.	TRBV24-1	TGTGCCACCAGTGATTTTGACGGTGAGCAGTTCTTC	CATSDFDGEQFF
many	TRBJ1-5	.	TRBV19	TGTGCCAGTAGTATGGGGACGGGAAATCAGCCCCAGCATTTT	CASSMGTGNQPQHF
once	TRBJ2-5	.	TRBV20-1	TGCAGTGCTAGCCTCCTGGCGGGGGCCCGAGAGACCCAGTACTTC	CSASLLAGARETQYF
.	TRBJ2-2	TRBD2	TRBV29-1	TGCAGCGTGGCGACTAGCGGGAACGCCGGGGAGCTGTTTTTT	CSVATSGNAGELFF
few	TRBJ2-7	.	TRBV6-2/TRBV6-3	TGTGCCAGCAGTTACTCGAGGGGACCAGCCTACGAGCAGTACTTC	CASSYSRGPAYEQYF
few	TRBJ2-5	TRBD2	TRBV6-5	TGTGCCACCGAAACCCCTAGCGGGAGGGCCGGTGGAGAGACCCAGTACTTC	CATETPSGRAGGETQYF
.	TRBJ1-1	.	TRBV29-1	TGCAGCGTTGTGGGGTACCTAACAGGGACCACTGAAGCTTTCTTT	CSVVGYLTGTTEAFF
many	TRBJ2-2	TRBD1	TRBV30	TGTGCCTGGACTACTGGACAGGGGGCAGGCGGGGAGCTGTTTTTT	CAWTTGQGAGGELFF
.	TRBJ1-6	TRBD1	TRBV6-5	TGTGCCAGCAGCTCCGGGACAGGGGATTCACCCCTCCACTTT	CASSSGTGDSPLHF
many	TRBJ2-7	.	TRBV6-2/TRBV6-3	TGTGCCAGCACCCATGCCCGGCTAGCGCGGGACGAGCAGTACTTC	CASTHARLARDEQYF
.	TRBJ2-2	.	TRBV30	TGTGCCTGTGATCGTCCCGGGGAGCTGTTTTTT	CACDRPGELFF
many	TRBJ1-5	.	TRBV6-5	TGTGCCAGCAGACCCTTCTACAGGGGCAATCAGCCCCAGCATTTT	CASRPFYRGNQPQHF
.	TRBJ1-2	.	TRBV3-1	TGTGCCAGCAGCCAAGGGACACCGCCAGCTAACTATGGCTACACCTTC	CASSQGTPPANYGYTF
many	TRBJ2-7	.	TRBV20-1	TGCAGTGCTAGAGATCCAACAGACTACGAGCAGTACTTC	CSARDPTDYEQYF
few	TRBJ2-7	.	TRBV4-1	TGCGCCAGCAGCCATGAAGGGGGTCCCTACGAGCAGTACTTC	CASSHEGGPYEQYF
.	TRBJ2-1	TRBD1	TRBV6-6	TGTGCCAGCAGTTACTCATCCGACAGGGGGATTTACAATGAGCAGTTCTTC	CASSYSSDRGIYNEQFF
.	TRBJ1-1	.	TRBV13	TGTGCCAGCAGTCCTGCGAGGACTGAAGCTTTCTTT	CASSPARTEAFF
few	TRBJ1-6	.	TRBV4-3	TGCGCCAGCAGCCAAGATCGAGGTTTATATTCACCCCTCCACTTT	CASSQDRGLYSPLHF
few	TRBJ1-5	TRBD1	TRBV6-2/TRBV6-3	TGTGCCAGCAGTTACAGCAGACAGGGAGCGTATAGCAATCAGCCCCAGCATTTT	CASSYSRQGAYSNQPQHF
few	TRBJ1-5	TRBD1	TRBV7-2	TGTGCCAGCAGCTTAAAGGGACAGGGGGCGTGGGATCAGTCCCAGCATTTT	CASSLKGQGAWDQSQHF
few	TRBJ1-1	TRBD1	TRBV5-1	TGCGCCAGCACCACCGGACAGGGAATGAACACTGAAGCTTTCTTT	CASTTGQGMNTEAFF
.	TRBJ2-1	.	TRBV30	TGTGCCTGGAGTGGAACAGGTTCCAGCTCCTACAATGAGCAGTTCTTC	CAWSGTGSSSYNEQFF
.	TRBJ2-5	TRBD2	TRBV28	TGTGCCAGCAGTTCTCGGGGGGTCGTCGAGACCCAGTACTTC	CASSSRGVVETQYF
many	TRBJ1-1	.	TRBV4-3	TGCGCCAGCAGCCGAGACGTTGCCAACACTGAAGCTTTCTTT	CASSRDVANTEAFF
.	TRBJ1-1	.	TRBV5-4	TGTGCCAGCAGCTGGGGGTACGAAGCTTTCTTT	CASSWGYEAFF
.	TRBJ2-3	TRBD1	TRBV7-9	TGTGCCAGCAGCATATACAGGGGGCGCGGCACAGATACGCAGTATTTT	CASSIYRGRGTDTQYF
few	TRBJ1-1	.	TRBV5-3	TGTGCCAGCAGATACCGTCTGGGCACTGAAGCTTTCTTT	CASRYRLGTEAFF